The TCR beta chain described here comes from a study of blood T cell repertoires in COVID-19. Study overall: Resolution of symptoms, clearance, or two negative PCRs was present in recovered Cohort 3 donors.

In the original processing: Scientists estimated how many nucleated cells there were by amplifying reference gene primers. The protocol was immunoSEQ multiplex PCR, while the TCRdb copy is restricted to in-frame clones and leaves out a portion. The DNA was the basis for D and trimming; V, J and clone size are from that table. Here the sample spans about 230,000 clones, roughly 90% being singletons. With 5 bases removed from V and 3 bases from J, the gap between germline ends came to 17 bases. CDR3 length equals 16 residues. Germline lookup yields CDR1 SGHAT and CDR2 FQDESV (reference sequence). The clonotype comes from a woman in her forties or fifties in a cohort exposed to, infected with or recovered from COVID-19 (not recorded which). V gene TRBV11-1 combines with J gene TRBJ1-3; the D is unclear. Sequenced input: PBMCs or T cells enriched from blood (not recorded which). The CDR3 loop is CASSIRGVQSGNTIYF. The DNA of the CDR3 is TGTGCCAGCAGCATCCGAGGTGTCCAGAGTGGAAACACCATATATTTT.